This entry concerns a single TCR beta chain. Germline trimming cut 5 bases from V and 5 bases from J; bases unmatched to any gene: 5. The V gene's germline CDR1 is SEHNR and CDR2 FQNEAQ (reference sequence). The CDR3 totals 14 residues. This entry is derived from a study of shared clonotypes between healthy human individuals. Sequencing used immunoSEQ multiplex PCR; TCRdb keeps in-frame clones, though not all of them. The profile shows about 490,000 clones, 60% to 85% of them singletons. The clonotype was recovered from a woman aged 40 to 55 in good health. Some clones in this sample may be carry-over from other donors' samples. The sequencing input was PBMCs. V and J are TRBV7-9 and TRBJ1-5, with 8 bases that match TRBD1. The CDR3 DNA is TGTGCCAGCAGCGTGGACAGGGCGGATCAGCCCCAGCATTTT. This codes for CASSVDRADQPQHF.